These 9 T cell receptor beta chains originate from one sample sequenced in a study of cytomegalovirus exposure and HLA in healthy donors (TCRdb year 2017). The library was built by means of the immunoSEQ multiplex PCR assay. A mixture of 60 forward primers for TCR Vbeta segments and 13 reverse primers for TCR Jbeta segments was used in the multiplex PCR. This is the immuneACCESS table as TCRdb keeps it, with only in-frame sequences that have V and J called. A part of the clones is gone; compared with another copy, unresolved V genes explain less than half, and the rest is unexplained. The table for this sample lists 130,000 to 150,000 clones. The top ten constitute 0.96% of the sample. The specimen was PBMCs. These TCRs come from a male donor in good health and CMV-seronegative.

The rearrangement uses TRBV28 and TRBJ1-5; no clear D gene. Germline V gives CDR1 MDHEN, CDR2 SYDVKM. This CDR3 is 16 amino acids long. The V and J ends lost 3 bases and 0 bases respectively, with 12 bases between them. The CDR3 region is CASSLEVYLSNQPQHF. CDR3 DNA: TGTGCCAGCAGTTTGGAGGTATACCTTAGCAATCAGCCCCAGCATTTT.

This chain uses TRBV5-6 with TRBJ2-7; 8 bases map to TRBD2. V trimming: 2 bases; J trimming: 2 bases; junction bases outside the gene matches: 6. CDR1 and CDR2 from the germline V gene are SGHDT and YYEEEE. This CDR3 contains 15 residues. CDR3 nucleotides: TGTGCCAGCAGCTTCCCGGGACTAGATACCTACGAGCAGTACTTC. It specifies CASSFPGLDTYEQYF.

The rearrangement joins TRBV27 to TRBJ2-7; a weak D match, TRBD1 (6 bases). V lost 7 bases, J lost 6 bases, and 19 bases lay in between. The CDR3 is 14 amino acids. Germline V CDR1 and CDR2: MNHEY, SMNVEV (reference sequence). The CDR3 DNA follows: TGTGCCAGCACCCCACACAGGGCTTCGCTCGAGCAGTACTTC. Its translation: CASTPHRASLEQYF.

The V and J genes are TRBV28 and TRBJ2-3, with TRBD1 as a possible D gene (6 bases). The germline V and J ends were trimmed by 3 bases and 7 bases, with 14 bases remaining between them. The germline CDR1 and CDR2 sequences are MDHEN and SYDVKM. The CDR3 runs 14 residues. The CDR3 DNA reads as TGTGCCAGCAGTTTCGGGACATCTCAATATACGCAGTATTTT. Amino acids: CASSFGTSQYTQYF.

This rearrangement joins TRBV7-2 to TRBJ2-5; the D is unclear. This CDR3 spans 13 amino acids. With 2 bases removed from V and 5 bases from J, the gap between germline ends came to 9 bases. The V gene's germline CDR1 is SGHTA and CDR2 FQGNSA. This chain's CDR3 is CASSLWVGETQYF. DNA for the CDR3: TGTGCCAGCAGCTTATGGGTCGGGGAGACCCAGTACTTC. Full variable domain (rest looked up from reference TRBV7-2 and TRBJ2-5): GAGVSQSPSNKVTEKGKDVELRCDPISGHTALYWYRQSLGQGLEFLIYFQGNSAPDKSGLPSDRFSAERTGGSVSTLTIQRTQQEDSAVYLCASSLWVGETQYFGPGTRLLVL.

The rearrangement links TRBV7-2 to TRBJ2-7; D gene uncertain. Trimming took 4 bases from V and 5 from J, leaving 9 bases between them. Germline values: CDR1 SGHTA, CDR2 FQGNSA. The length of the CDR3 is 12 residues. The chain's CDR3 is CASSSSRHEQYF. The CDR3 DNA reads TGTGCCAGCAGCTCTAGTCGCCACGAGCAGTACTTC. The full variable domain, rest sourced from reference TRBV7-2 and TRBJ2-7, is GAGVSQSPSNKVTEKGKDVELRCDPISGHTALYWYRQSLGQGLEFLIYFQGNSAPDKSGLPSDRFSAERTGGSVSTLTIQRTQQEDSAVYLCASSSSRHEQYFGPGTRLTVT.

The chain recombines TRBV30 with TRBJ2-7, with TRBD1 as a possible D gene (6 bases). The CDR3 extends over 15 amino acids. The ends were cut back, 5 bases at V and 3 bases at J, with 20 bases in the middle. Germline values: CDR1 GTSNPN, CDR2 SVGIG (reference sequence). The CDR3 DNA sequence: TGTGCCTGGGTTCGCCCCGTTACAGGGAACTACGAGCAGTACTTC. It codes for CAWVRPVTGNYEQYF.

The chain is built from TRBV28 and TRBJ2-7, with 7 bases that match TRBD1. Unmatched junction bases numbered 2, after V lost 5 bases and J lost 1 base. In germline, CDR1 is MDHEN, CDR2 SYDVKM. This CDR3 is 13 amino acids long. The CDR3 sequence: CASSEGQSYEQYF. The CDR3 nucleotides are TGTGCCAGCAGTGAGGGACAGTCCTACGAGCAGTACTTC.

The rearrangement uses TRBV29-1 and TRBJ2-1; D remains ambiguous. Trimming took off 3 bases at V and 6 bases at J, with 18 bases between the two ends. Germline lookup yields CDR1 SQVTM and CDR2 ANQGSEA. This CDR3 spans 15 amino acids. This CDR3 reads CSVDRPQVSVNEQFF. For the CDR3, the DNA is TGCAGCGTTGACCGTCCTCAGGTATCGGTCAATGAGCAGTTCTTC.